The entry below describes one TCR beta chain. Its antigen remains unknown. The record originates from a study of cytomegalovirus exposure and HLA in healthy donors. General study results and limits: Confirmation was obtained in vitro that a few CMV-associated chains are specific for CMV antigens.

CDR1 and CDR2 (germline): LNHDA, SQIVND (reference sequence). The CDR3 covers 13 residues. V gave up 6 bases and J gave up 5 bases, with 11 bases separating them. The study drew the donors from its roughly 120-subject validation cohort, separate from the roughly 700-subject first cohort. Generated by immunoSEQ multiplex PCR, the TCRdb table keeps only in-frame clones and is missing some. The sample lists roughly 120,000 clones, 88% seen once, with about 2% in the top ten. The V gene is TRBV19, the J gene TRBJ1-5, with a weak D call TRBD1 (5 bases). The source material was PBMCs. The receptor comes from a woman aged 18-35 years in good health and CMV-seronegative. The CDR3 region has the DNA TGTGCCAGTAGGGAGACAGCCCATCAGCCCCAGCATTTT. Its protein is CASRETAHQPQHF.